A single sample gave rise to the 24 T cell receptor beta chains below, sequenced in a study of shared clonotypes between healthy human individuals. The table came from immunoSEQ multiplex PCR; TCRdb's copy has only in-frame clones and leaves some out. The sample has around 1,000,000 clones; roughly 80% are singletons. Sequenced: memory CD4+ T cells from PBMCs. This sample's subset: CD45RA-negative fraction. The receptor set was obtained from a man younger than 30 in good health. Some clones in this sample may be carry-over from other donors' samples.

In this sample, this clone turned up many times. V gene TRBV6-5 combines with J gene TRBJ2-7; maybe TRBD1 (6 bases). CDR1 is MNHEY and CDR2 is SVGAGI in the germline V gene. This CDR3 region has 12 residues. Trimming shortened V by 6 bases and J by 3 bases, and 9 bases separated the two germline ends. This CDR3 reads CASSLQGYEQYF. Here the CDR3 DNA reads TGTGCCAGCAGCCTACAGGGCTACGAGCAGTACTTC.

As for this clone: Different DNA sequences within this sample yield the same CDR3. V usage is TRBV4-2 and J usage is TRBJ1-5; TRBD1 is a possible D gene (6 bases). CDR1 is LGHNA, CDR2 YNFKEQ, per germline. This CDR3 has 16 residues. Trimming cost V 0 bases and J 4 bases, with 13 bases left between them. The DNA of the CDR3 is TGTGCCAGCAGCCAAGATCCTGGACAGACTAATCAGCCCCAGCATTTT. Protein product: CASSQDPGQTNQPQHF.

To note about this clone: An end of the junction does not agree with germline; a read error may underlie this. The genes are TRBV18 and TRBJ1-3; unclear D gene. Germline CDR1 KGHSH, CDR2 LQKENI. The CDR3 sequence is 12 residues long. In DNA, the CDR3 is TGTGCCAGCTCGCCACGGGGAAACACCATATATTTT. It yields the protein CASSPRGNTIYF.

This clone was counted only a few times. DNA of the CDR3: TGTGCCAGCAGCCCCCGGGGAGGGGGCGCGGGTGAAAAACTGTTTTTT. The encoded protein is CASSPRGGGAGEKLFF. V gene TRBV7-2 combines with J gene TRBJ1-4, with 7 positions matching TRBD1. Germline CDR1 reads SGHTA; CDR2 reads FQGNSA. The V segment lost 5 bases and the J segment 7 bases; nucleotides outside the gene matches: 13. The CDR3 is made up of 16 amino acids.

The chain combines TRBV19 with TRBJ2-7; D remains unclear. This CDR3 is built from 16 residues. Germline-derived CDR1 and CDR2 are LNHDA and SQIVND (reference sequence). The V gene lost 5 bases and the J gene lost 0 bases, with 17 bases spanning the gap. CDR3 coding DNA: TGTGCCAGTAGTCCACAGAGAACAAGGAGCTCCTACGAGCAGTACTTC. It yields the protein CASSPQRTRSSYEQYF. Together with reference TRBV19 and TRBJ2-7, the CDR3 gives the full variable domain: DGGITQSPKYLFRKEGQNVTLSCEQNLNHDAMYWYRQDPGQGLRLIYYSQIVNDFQKGDIAEGYSVSREKKESFPLTVTSAQKNPTAFYLCASSPQRTRSSYEQYFGPGTRLTVT.

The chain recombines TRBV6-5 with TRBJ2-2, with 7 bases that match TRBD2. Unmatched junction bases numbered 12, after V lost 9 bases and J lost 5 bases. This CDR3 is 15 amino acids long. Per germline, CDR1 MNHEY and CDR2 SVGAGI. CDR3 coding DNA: TGTGCCAGTGGGAGGGCCCGAAGTATTACCGGGGAGCTGTTTTTT. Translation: CASGRARSITGELFF.

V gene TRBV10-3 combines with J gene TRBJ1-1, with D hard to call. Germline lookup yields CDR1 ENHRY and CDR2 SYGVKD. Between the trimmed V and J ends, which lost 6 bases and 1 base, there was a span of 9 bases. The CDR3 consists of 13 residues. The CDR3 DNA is TGTGCCATCAGCTCCATTGAGAACACTGAAGCTTTCTTT. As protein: CAISSIENTEAFF.

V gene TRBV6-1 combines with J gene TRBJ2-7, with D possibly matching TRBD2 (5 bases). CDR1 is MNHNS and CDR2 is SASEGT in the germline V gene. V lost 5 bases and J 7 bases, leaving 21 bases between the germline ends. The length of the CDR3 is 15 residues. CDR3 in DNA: TGTGCCAGCAGTCCCCCCCCAGCGGTGCTGGGTGAGCAGTACTTC. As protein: CASSPPPAVLGEQYF.

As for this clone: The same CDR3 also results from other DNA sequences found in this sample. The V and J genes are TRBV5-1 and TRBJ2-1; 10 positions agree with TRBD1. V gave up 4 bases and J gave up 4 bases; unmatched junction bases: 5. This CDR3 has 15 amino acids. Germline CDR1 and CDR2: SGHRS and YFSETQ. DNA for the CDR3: TGCGCCAGCAGCCTGACAGGGGGCCCTTACAATGAGCAGTTCTTC. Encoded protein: CASSLTGGPYNEQFF.

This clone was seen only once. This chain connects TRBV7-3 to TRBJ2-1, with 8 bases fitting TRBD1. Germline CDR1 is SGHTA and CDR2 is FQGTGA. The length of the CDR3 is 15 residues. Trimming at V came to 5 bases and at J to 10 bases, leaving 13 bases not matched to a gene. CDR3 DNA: TGTGCCAGCAGCCTGGACAGGGATATAGGTAGAGAGCAGTTCTTC. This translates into CASSLDRDIGREQFF. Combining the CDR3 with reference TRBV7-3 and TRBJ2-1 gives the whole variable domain GAGVSQTPSNKVTEKGKYVELRCDPISGHTALYWYRQSLGQGPEFLIYFQGTGAADDSGLPNDRFFAVRPEGSVSTLKIQRTERGDSAVYLCASSLDRDIGREQFFGPGTRLTVL.

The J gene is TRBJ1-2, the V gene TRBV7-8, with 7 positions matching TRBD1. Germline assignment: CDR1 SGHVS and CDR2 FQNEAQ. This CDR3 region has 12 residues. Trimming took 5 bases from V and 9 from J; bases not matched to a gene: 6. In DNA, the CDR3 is TGTGCCAGCAGCGTCGGACAGGCTAGCTACACCTTC. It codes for CASSVGQASYTF.

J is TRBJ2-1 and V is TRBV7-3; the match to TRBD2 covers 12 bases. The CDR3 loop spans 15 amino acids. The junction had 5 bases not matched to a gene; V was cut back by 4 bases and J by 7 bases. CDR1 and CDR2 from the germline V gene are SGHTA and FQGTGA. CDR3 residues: CASSSSGRGRNEQFF. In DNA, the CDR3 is TGTGCCAGCAGCTCTAGCGGGAGGGGAAGAAATGAGCAGTTCTTC.

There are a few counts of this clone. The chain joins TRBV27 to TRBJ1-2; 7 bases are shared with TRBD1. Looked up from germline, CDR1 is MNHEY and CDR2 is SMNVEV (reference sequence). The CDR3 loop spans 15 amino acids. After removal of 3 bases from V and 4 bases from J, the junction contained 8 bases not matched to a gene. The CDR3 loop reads CASSFGLGQFYGYTF. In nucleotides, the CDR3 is TGTGCCAGCAGTTTCGGATTGGGACAGTTCTATGGCTACACCTTC.

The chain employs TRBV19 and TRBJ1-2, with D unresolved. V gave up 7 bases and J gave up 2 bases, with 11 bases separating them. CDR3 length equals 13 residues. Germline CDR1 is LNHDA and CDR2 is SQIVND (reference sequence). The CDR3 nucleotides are TGTGCCAGTAAGGACGGCCCGAACTATGGCTACACCTTC. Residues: CASKDGPNYGYTF.

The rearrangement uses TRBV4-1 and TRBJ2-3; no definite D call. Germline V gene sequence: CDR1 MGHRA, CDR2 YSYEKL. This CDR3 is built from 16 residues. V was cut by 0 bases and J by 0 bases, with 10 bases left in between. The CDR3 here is CASSQDLHSSTDTQYF. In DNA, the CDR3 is TGCGCCAGCAGCCAAGATTTGCATTCCAGCACAGATACGCAGTATTTT.

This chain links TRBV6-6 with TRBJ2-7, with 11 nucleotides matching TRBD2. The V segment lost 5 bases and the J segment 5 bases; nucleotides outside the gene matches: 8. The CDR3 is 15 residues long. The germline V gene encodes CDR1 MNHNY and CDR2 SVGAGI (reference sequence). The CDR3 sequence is CASSGGTSGSNEQYF. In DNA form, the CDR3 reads TGTGCCAGCAGTGGCGGGACTAGCGGCTCGAACGAGCAGTACTTC.

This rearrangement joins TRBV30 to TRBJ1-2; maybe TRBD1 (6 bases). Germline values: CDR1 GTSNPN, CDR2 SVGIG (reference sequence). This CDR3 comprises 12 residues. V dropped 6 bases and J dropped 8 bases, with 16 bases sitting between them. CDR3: CACSWGLGGYTF. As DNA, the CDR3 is TGTGCCTGTTCCTGGGGGCTTGGGGGCTACACCTTC.

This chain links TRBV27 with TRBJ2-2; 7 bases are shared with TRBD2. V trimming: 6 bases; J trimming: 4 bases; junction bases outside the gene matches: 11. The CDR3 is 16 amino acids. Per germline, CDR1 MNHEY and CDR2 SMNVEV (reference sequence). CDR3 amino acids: CASSLIGTKRTGELFF. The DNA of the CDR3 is TGTGCCAGCAGCCTTATCGGGACTAAGCGCACCGGGGAGCTGTTTTTT.

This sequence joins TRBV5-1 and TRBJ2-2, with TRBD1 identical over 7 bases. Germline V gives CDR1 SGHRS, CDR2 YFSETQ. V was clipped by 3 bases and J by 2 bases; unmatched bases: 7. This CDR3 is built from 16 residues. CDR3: CASSSAGTANTGELFF. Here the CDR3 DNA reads TGCGCCAGCAGCTCAGCAGGGACAGCAAACACCGGGGAGCTGTTTTTT. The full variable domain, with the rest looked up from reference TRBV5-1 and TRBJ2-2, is KAGVTQTPRYLIKTRGQQVTLSCSPISGHRSVSWYQQTPGQGLQFLFEYFSETQRNKGNFPGRFSGRQFSNSRSEMNVSTLELGDSALYLCASSSAGTANTGELFFGEGSRLTVL.

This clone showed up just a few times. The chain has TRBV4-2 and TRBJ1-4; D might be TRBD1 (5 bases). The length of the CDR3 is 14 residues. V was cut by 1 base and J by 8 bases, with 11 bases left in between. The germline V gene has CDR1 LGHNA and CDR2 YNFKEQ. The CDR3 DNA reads TGTGCCAGCAGCCAAGCGCAGGGAGACGAAAAACTGTTTTTT. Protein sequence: CASSQAQGDEKLFF.

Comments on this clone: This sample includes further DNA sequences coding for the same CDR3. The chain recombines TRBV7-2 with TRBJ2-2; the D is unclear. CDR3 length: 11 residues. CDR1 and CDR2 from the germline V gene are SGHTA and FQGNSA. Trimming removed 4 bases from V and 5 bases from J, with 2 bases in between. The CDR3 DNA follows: TGTGCCAGCAGCTATACCGGGGAGCTGTTTTTT. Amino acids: CASSYTGELFF.

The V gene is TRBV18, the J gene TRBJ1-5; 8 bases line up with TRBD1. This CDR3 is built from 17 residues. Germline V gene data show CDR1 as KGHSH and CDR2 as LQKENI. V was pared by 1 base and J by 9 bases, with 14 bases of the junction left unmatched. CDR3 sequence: CASSPLDDRGFLGPQHF. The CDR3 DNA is TGTGCCAGCTCACCACTCGATGACAGGGGCTTCCTAGGGCCCCAGCATTTT.

The CDR3 sequence is CASSLNQRDTREQFF. CDR3 nucleotide sequence: TGTGCCAGCAGCTTAAATCAGCGGGATACGCGAGAGCAGTTCTTC. This chain links TRBV7-3 with TRBJ2-1, with 7 bases fitting TRBD2. The CDR3 has 15 amino acids. With V trimmed by 1 base and J by 10 bases, 10 bases remained unmatched. CDR1 SGHTA and CDR2 FQGTGA come from the germline V gene.

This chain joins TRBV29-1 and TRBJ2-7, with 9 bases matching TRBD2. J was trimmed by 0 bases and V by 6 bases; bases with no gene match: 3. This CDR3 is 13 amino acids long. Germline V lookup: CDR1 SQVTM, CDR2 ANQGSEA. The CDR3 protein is CSVLAGSSYEQYF. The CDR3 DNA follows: TGCAGCGTACTAGCGGGCAGCTCCTACGAGCAGTACTTC.